This is a list of T cell receptor beta chains from one sample in a study of OX40 agonist ivuxolimab in advanced cancers. Libraries were prepared by immunoSEQ multiplex PCR; TCRdb keeps only in-frame clonotypes and omits some of them. The repertoire holds approximately 33,000 clones, around nine tenths seen once, with around 38% in the top ten. The sequencing used CD4+ or CD8+ T cells sorted from blood, collected in a trial of the OX40 agonist ivuxolimab. The receptor source for this set is an adult with an advanced solid tumor such as melanoma, head and neck, liver or kidney cancer. Each CDR3 is given with its conserved first and last residue. A D gene is named only where the DNA matches it firmly. Rows give clone size only sometimes, using once, few, many, or a class for an expanded clone.

clone size | J gene | V gene | D gene | CDR3 protein | CDR3 DNA
few | TRBJ2-7 | TRBV28 | - | CASSISASYEQYF | TGTGCCAGCAGTATTTCGGCTTCCTACGAGCAGTACTTC
- | TRBJ2-7 | TRBV10-3 | TRBD1 | CAISDPGGLHEQYF | TGTGCCATCAGTGACCCAGGGGGCTTACACGAGCAGTACTTC
- | TRBJ2-7 | TRBV11-2 | - | CASSLGRGSYEQYF | TGTGCCAGCAGCTTAGGTCGGGGATCCTACGAGCAGTACTTC
- | TRBJ1-5 | TRBV5-5 | TRBD1 | CASSEDRWGVGSNQPQHF | TGTGCCAGCAGCGAGGACAGGTGGGGGGTTGGTAGCAATCAGCCCCAGCATTTT
- | TRBJ2-1 | TRBV7-8 | - | CASSSKPQRADSNEQFF | TGTGCCAGCAGCTCCAAACCGCAGCGGGCCGACTCTAATGAGCAGTTCTTC
- | TRBJ1-1 | TRBV7-9 | - | CASSQGGTEAFF | TGTGCCAGCAGCCAAGGGGGCACTGAAGCTTTCTTT
- | TRBJ2-2 | TRBV6-1 | - | CASSGGGDAGELFF | TGTGCCAGCAGTGGTGGGGGAGACGCCGGGGAGCTGTTTTTT
- | TRBJ2-7 | TRBV15 | TRBD2 | CATTFSGRADEQYF | TGTGCCACCACCTTTTCCGGGAGGGCGGACGAGCAGTACTTC
- | TRBJ2-7 | TRBV7-9 | - | CASSLQGYEQYF | TGTGCCAGCAGCTTACAGGGGTACGAGCAGTACTTC
- | TRBJ2-7 | TRBV4-1 | - | CASSQELGGPHEQYF | TGCGCCAGCAGCCAAGAATTGGGGGGACCCCACGAGCAGTACTTC
- | TRBJ1-1 | TRBV9 | TRBD1 | CASSALQGALTNTEAFF | TGTGCCAGCAGCGCACTACAGGGGGCGCTTACTAACACTGAAGCTTTCTTT
- | TRBJ1-1 | TRBV10-3 | - | CAISAFTGMDTEAFF | TGTGCCATCAGTGCGTTCACAGGGATGGACACTGAAGCTTTCTTT
- | TRBJ2-2 | TRBV27 | - | CASRLGWGRRTGELFF | TGTGCCAGCAGACTTGGGTGGGGGCGTAGGACCGGGGAGCTGTTTTTT
- | TRBJ2-3 | TRBV7-9 | TRBD2 | CASSQDGASGSTDTQYF | TGTGCCAGCAGCCAAGACGGGGCTAGCGGGAGCACAGATACGCAGTATTTT
- | TRBJ2-5 | TRBV9 | - | CASSPRPHGSLETQYF | TGTGCCAGCAGCCCTCGCCCCCACGGGAGCCTAGAGACCCAGTACTTC
- | TRBJ1-1 | TRBV6-5 | - | CASSYGGYGMNTEAFF | TGTGCCAGCAGTTACGGGGGGTATGGGATGAACACTGAAGCTTTCTTT
once | TRBJ2-5 | TRBV27 | TRBD1 | CASSPRQGIGETQYF | TGTGCCAGCAGTCCCCGACAGGGTATAGGGGAGACCCAGTACTTC
- | TRBJ2-7 | TRBV28 | - | CASRPEGGLSYEQYF | TGTGCCAGCCGTCCGGAGGGGGGACTTTCCTACGAGCAGTACTTC
- | TRBJ2-3 | TRBV28 | - | CASSLISDTQYF | TGTGCCAGCAGTCTAATATCAGATACGCAGTATTTT
- | TRBJ1-2 | TRBV29-1 | - | CSVVFGMPAGYTF | TGCAGCGTTGTGTTTGGGATGCCGGCTGGCTACACCTTC
- | TRBJ2-5 | TRBV5-5 | TRBD2 | CASSQGKREGWETQYF | TGTGCCAGCAGCCAAGGCAAGCGGGAGGGTTGGGAGACCCAGTACTTC
- | TRBJ2-7 | TRBV15 | - | CATSREGSGVHEQYF | TGTGCCACCAGCAGAGAAGGCTCGGGAGTCCACGAGCAGTACTTC
- | TRBJ2-1 | TRBV5-1 | TRBD1 | CASSLRQGSTNEQFF | TGCGCCAGCAGCTTAAGACAGGGCTCTACCAATGAGCAGTTCTTC
- | TRBJ2-1 | TRBV6-5 | TRBD1 | CASSPGQGSYNEQFF | TGTGCCAGCAGTCCGGGACAGGGGTCCTACAATGAGCAGTTCTTC
once | TRBJ2-1 | TRBV19 | TRBD2 | CASSMARAGGFNEQFF | TGTGCCAGTAGTATGGCTCGGGCGGGAGGATTCAATGAGCAGTTCTTC
once | TRBJ2-7 | TRBV27 | TRBD1 | CASSIPTGTGGYEQYF | TGTGCCAGCAGTATACCGACCGGGACAGGGGGCTACGAGCAGTACTTC
once | TRBJ2-6 | TRBV7-7 | - | CASSSCKPQSRANVLTF | TGTGCCAGCAGCTCCTGCAAGCCACAAAGTCGGGCCAACGTCCTGACTTTC
- | TRBJ2-5 | TRBV11-2 | - | CASSLGRVAENQETQYF | TGTGCCAGCAGCCTTGGCCGGGTAGCGGAGAACCAAGAGACCCAGTACTTC
- | TRBJ2-7 | TRBV4-1 | - | CASSQEDTTTYEQYF | TGCGCCAGCAGCCAAGAGGACACTACAACCTACGAGCAGTACTTC
- | TRBJ2-7 | TRBV6-5 | - | CASRSRDTYEQYF | TGTGCCAGCAGAAGCCGGGACACCTACGAGCAGTACTTC
- | TRBJ2-7 | TRBV6-5 | TRBD1 | CASSSDRALRNEQYF | TGTGCCAGCAGTTCCGACAGGGCGTTGAGGAACGAGCAGTACTTC
- | TRBJ2-3 | TRBV9 | - | CASSVADSSTDTQYF | TGTGCCAGCAGCGTAGCCGACAGCAGCACAGATACGCAGTATTTT
- | TRBJ2-7 | TRBV28 | - | CASSLGFGRRYEQYF | TGTGCCAGCAGTTTAGGGTTCGGGAGAAGGTACGAGCAGTACTTC
- | TRBJ2-7 | TRBV4-1 | - | CASSGLGEQYF | TGCGCCAGCAGCGGATTGGGGGAGCAGTACTTC
- | TRBJ1-1 | TRBV27 | - | CASSQLTVNMNTEAFF | TGTGCCAGCAGTCAACTTACAGTTAACATGAACACTGAAGCTTTCTTT
- | TRBJ2-7 | TRBV4-3 | TRBD1 | CASSQDPYDRGSLYEQYF | TGCGCCAGCAGCCAAGATCCTTACGACAGGGGATCCCTCTACGAGCAGTACTTC
many | TRBJ2-1 | TRBV11-2 | - | CASSLEVGSHHEQFF | TGTGCCAGCAGCTTAGAAGTGGGTTCGCACCATGAGCAGTTCTTC
- | TRBJ2-7 | TRBV29-1 | - | CSANDSYEQYF | TGCAGCGCCAATGACAGCTACGAGCAGTACTTC
- | TRBJ2-7 | TRBV6-5 | - | CASSYSGTHPTYEQYF | TGTGCCAGCAGTTACTCGGGGACTCACCCCACCTACGAGCAGTACTTC
- | TRBJ2-6 | TRBV5-1 | TRBD1 | CASSLQGAYAGANVLTF | TGCGCCAGCAGCCTACAGGGGGCCTATGCTGGGGCCAACGTCCTGACTTTC
few | TRBJ2-2 | TRBV6-4 | - | CASSDDQGASGELFF | TGTGCCAGCAGTGACGATCAAGGGGCATCCGGGGAGCTGTTTTTT
- | TRBJ1-3 | TRBV9 | - | CASSVDGQPLSGNTIYF | TGTGCCAGCAGCGTAGATGGACAGCCGCTCTCTGGAAACACCATATATTTT